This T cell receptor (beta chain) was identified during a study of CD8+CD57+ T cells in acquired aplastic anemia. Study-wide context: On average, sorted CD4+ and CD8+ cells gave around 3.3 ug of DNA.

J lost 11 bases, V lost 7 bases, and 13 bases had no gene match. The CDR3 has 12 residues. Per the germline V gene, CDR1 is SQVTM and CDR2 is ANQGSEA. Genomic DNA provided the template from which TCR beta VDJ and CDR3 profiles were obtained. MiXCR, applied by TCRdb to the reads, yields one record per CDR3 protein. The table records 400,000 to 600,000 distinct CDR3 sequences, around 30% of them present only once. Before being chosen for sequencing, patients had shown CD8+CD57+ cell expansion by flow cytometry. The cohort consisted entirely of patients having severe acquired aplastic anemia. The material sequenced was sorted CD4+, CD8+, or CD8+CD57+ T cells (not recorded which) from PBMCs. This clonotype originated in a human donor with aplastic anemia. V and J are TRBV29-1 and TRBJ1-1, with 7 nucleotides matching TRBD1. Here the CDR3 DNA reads TGCAGCGCCTGGGACAGAGCCAGAGGGGCTTTCTTT. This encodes CSAWDRARGAFF.